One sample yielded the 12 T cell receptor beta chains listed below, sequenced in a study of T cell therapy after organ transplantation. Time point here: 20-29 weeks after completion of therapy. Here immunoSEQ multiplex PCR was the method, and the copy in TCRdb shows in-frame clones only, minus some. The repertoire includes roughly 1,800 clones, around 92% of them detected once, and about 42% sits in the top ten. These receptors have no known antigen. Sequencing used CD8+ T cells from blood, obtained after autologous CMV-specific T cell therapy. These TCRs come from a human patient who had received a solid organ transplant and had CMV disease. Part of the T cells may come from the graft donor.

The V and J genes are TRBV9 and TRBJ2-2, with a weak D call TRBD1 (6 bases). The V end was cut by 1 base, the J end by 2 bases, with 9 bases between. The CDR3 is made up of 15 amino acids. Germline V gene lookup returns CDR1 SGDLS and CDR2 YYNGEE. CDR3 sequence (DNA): TGTGCCAGCAGCGTAAGGACAGCAAACACCGGGGAGCTGTTTTTT. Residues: CASSVRTANTGELFF.

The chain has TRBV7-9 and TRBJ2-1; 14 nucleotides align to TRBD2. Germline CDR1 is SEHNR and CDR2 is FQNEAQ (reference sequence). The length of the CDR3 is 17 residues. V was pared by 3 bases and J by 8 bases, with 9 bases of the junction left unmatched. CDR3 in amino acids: CASSLTSGRATPDEQFF. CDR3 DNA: TGTGCCAGCAGCTTGACTAGCGGGAGGGCCACTCCCGATGAGCAGTTCTTC.

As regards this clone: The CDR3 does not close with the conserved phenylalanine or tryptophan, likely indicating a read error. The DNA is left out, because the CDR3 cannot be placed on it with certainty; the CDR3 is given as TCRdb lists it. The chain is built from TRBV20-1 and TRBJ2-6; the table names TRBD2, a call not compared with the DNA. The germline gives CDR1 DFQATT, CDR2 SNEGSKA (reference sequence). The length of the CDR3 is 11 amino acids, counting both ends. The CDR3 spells CSACKRLFHKV.

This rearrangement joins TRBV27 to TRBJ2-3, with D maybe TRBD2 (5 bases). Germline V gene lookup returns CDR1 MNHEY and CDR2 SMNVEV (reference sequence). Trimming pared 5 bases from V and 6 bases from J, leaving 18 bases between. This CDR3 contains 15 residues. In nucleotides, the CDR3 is TGTGCCAGCAGTCCCCGGGGAGCTTATGGGGATACGCAGTATTTT. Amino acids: CASSPRGAYGDTQYF.

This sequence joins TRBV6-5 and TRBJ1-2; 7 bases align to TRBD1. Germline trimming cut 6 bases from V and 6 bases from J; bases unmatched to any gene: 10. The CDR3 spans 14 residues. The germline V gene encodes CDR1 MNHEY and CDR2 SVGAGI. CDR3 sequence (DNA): TGTGCCAGCAGCCCACAGGGGTGGTCGGATGGCTACACCTTC. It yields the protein CASSPQGWSDGYTF.

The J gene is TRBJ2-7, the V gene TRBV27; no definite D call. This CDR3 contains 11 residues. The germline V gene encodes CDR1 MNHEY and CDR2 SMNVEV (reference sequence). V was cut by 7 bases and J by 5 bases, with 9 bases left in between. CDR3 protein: CASMGSNEQYF. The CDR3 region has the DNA TGTGCCAGCATGGGTAGTAACGAGCAGTACTTC.

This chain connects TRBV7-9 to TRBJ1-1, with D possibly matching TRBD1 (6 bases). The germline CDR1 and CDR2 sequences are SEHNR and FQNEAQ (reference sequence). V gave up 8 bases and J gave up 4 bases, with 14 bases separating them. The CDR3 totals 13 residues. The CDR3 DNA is TGTGCCAGCGCATCCGGGGGGCCCACTGAAGCTTTCTTT. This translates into CASASGGPTEAFF.

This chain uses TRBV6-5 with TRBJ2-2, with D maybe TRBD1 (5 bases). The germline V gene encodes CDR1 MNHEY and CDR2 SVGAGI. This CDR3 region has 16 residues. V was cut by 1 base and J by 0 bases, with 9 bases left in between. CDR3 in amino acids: CASSYLGHPNTGELFF. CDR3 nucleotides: TGTGCCAGCAGTTACTTAGGACACCCGAACACCGGGGAGCTGTTTTTT.

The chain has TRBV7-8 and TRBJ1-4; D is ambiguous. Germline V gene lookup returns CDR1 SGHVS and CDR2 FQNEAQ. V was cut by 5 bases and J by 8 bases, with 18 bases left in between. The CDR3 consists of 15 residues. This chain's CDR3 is CASSDLTDYREKLFF. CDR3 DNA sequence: TGTGCCAGCAGCGACCTGACCGACTATCGGGAAAAACTGTTTTTT. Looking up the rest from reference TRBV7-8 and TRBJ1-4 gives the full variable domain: GAGVSQSPRYKVAKRGQDVALRCDPISGHVSLFWYQQALGQGPEFLTYFQNEAQLDKSGLPSDRFFAERPEGSVSTLKIQRTQQEDSAVYLCASSDLTDYREKLFFGSGTQLSVL.

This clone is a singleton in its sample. The DNA of the CDR3 is TGTGCCAGCAGCCAAGATCTCGGGCGGGGGAGCACAGATACGCAGTATTTT. This gives the protein CASSQDLGRGSTDTQYF. This chain links TRBV14 with TRBJ2-3; 7 nucleotides line up with TRBD2. There are 17 residues in the CDR3. Per germline, CDR1 SGHDN and CDR2 FVKESK. Germline trimming cut 0 bases from V and 0 bases from J; bases unmatched to any gene: 6.

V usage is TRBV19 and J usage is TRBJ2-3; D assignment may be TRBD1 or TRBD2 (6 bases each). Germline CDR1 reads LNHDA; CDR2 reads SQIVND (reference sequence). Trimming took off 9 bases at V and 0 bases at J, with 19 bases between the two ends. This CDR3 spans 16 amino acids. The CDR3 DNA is TGTGCCAGCAGTGGGGGGTACAGGGAAAGCACAGATACGCAGTATTTT. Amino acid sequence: CASSGGYRESTDTQYF.

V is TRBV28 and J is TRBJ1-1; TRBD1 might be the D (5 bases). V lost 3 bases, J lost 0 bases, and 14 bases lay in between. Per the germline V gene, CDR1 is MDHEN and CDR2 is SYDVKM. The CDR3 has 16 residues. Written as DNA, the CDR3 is TGTGCCAGCAGTTTTTACCCGGACATCCTGAACACTGAAGCTTTCTTT. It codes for CASSFYPDILNTEAFF. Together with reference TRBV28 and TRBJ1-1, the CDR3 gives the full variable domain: DVKVTQSSRYLVKRTGEKVFLECVQDMDHENMFWYRQDPGLGLRLIYFSYDVKMKEKGDIPEGYSVSREKKERFSLILESASTNQTSMYLCASSFYPDILNTEAFFGQGTRLTVV.